This TCR beta chain was found in a study of T cell responses to AZD1222 COVID-19 vaccine. Comment on this clone: Antigen unknown.

Study results and limitations: Spike-specific TCRs gained breadth and depth after people received two AZD1222 doses. The peak T cell response came first, and repertoires were sampled only after it. There were vaccine-associated CD4 TCRs across spike, dominant at 160-218 and 743-854. Baseline serostatus was positive in only six AZD1222 recipients.

Using immunoSEQ multiplex PCR, the repertoire was profiled, and TCRdb retains in-frame clones only, with some absent. Here the sample spans more than 140,000 clones, approximately 95% being singletons. There are 14 residues in the CDR3. Per the germline V gene, CDR1 is SGDLS and CDR2 is YYNGEE. V lost 0 bases to trimming and J lost 0 bases, with 6 bases between them. The chain couples TRBV9 to TRBJ2-5; D unresolved. The source material was peripheral blood, sampled on day 0 of MenACWY control vaccination. The sequence was obtained from an adult in good health. The chain's CDR3 is CASSVGANQETQYF. CDR3 DNA: TGTGCCAGCAGCGTAGGGGCGAACCAAGAGACCCAGTACTTC.